The present T cell receptor beta chain was sequenced within a study of neoadjuvant anti-PD-1 for oral cavity cancer. Whole-study context: Patients mostly received three to four biweekly nivolumab doses at 3 mg/kg before surgery. Patients without progression received a fourth nivolumab dose around day 43, then surgical resection on days 50-56. Findings of the study overall: Pretreatment Treg/Th17 ratio correlated inversely with post-treatment tumor clonality.

Germline CDR1 SGHRS, CDR2 YFSETQ. The CDR3 consists of 16 residues. After removal of 5 bases from V and 0 bases from J, the junction contained 6 bases not matched to a gene. Remarks on this clone: The target antigen is unknown.

TCRdb's copy holds only in-frame clones and misses some; the assay was immunoSEQ multiplex PCR. Here the sample spans around 18,000 clones, approximately 72% being singletons. The V gene is TRBV5-1, the J gene TRBJ2-2, with TRBD2 matching over 8 bases. Sequenced material: PBMCs, taken before nivolumab (anti-PD-1) treatment. The TCR sequence derives from a person between 40 and 79 years old with oral cavity squamous cell carcinoma. The CDR3 coding sequence is TGCGCCAGCAGAAGGGACGGGGGGGCGAACACCGGGGAGCTGTTTTTT. It specifies CASRRDGGANTGELFF.